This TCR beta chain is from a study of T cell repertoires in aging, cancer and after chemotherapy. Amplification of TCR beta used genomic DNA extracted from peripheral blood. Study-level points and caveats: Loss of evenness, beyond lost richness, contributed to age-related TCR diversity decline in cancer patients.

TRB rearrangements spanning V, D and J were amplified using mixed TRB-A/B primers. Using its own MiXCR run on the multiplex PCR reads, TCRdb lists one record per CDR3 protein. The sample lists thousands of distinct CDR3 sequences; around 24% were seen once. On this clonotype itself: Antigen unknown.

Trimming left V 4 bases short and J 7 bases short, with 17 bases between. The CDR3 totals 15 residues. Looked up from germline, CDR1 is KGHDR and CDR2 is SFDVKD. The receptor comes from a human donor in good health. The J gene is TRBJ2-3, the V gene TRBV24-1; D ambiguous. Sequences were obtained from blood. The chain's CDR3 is CATSESKPLGNTQYF. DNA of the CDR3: TGTGCCACCAGTGAGTCCAAGCCCCTCGGAAATACGCAGTATTTT.